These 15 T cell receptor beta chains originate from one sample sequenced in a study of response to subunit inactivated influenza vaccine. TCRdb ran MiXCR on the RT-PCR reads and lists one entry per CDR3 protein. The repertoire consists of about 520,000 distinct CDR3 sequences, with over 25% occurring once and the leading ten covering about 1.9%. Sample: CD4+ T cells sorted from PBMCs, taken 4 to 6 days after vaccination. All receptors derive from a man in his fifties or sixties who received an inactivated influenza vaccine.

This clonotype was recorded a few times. The CDR3 sequence: CASKDSYSNQPQHF. CDR3 coding DNA: TGCGCCAGCAAGGACAGCTATAGCAATCAGCCCCAGCATTTT. J is TRBJ1-5 and V is TRBV10-1; D may be TRBD1 (6 bases). Germline values: CDR1 WNHNN, CDR2 SYGVQD (reference sequence). The CDR3 loop spans 14 amino acids. V lost 7 bases to trimming and J lost 0 bases, with 10 bases between them.

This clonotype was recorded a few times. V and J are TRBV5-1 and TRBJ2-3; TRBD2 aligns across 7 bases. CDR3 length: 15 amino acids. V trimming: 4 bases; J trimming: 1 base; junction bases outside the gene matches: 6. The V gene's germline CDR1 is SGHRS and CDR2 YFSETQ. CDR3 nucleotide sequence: TGCGCCAGCAGCCGACCAGCGGGGCGCACAGATACGCAGTATTTT. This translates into CASSRPAGRTDTQYF.

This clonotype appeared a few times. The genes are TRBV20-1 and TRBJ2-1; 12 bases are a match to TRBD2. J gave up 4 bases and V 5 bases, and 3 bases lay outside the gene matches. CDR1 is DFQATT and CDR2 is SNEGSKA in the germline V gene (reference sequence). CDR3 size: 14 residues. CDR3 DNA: TGCAGTGCTGGGCTAGCGGGGGGGTACAATGAGCAGTTCTTC. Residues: CSAGLAGGYNEQFF.

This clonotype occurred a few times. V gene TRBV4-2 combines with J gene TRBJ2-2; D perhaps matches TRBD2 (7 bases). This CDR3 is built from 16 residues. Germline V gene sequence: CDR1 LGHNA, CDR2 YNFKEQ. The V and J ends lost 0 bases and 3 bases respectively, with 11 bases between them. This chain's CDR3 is CASSQDPGGHTGELFF. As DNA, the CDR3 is TGTGCCAGCAGCCAAGATCCCGGGGGGCACACCGGGGAGCTGTTTTTT.

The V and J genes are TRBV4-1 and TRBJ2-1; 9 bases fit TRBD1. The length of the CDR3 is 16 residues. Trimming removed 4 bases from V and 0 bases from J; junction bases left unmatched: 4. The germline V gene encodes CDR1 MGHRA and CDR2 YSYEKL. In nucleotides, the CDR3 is TGCGCCAGCAGCCGACAGGGGGGGAGCTCCTACAATGAGCAGTTCTTC. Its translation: CASSRQGGSSYNEQFF.

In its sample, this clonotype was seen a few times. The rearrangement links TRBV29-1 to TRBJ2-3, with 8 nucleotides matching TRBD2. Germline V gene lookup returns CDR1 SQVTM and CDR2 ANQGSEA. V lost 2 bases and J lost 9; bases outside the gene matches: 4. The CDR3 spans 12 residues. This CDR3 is CSVEPGGATQYF. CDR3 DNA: TGCAGCGTTGAACCGGGGGGGGCGACGCAGTATTTT.

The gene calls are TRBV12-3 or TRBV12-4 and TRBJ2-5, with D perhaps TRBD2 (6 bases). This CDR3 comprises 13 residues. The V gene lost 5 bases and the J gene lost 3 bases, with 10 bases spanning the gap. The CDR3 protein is CASSVGTEETQYF. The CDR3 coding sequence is TGTGCCAGCAGTGTCGGGACTGAAGAGACCCAGTACTTC.

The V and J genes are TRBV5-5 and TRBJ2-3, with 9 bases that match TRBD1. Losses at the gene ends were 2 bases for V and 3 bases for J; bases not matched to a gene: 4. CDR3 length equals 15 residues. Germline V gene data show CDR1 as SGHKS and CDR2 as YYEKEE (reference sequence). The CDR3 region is CASSLLGQGTDTQYF. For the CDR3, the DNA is TGTGCCAGCAGCTTACTGGGACAGGGTACAGATACGCAGTATTTT. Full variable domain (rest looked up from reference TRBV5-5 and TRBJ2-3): DAGVTQSPTHLIKTRGQQVTLRCSPISGHKSVSWYQQVLGQGPQFIFQYYEKEERGRGNFPDRFSARQFPNYSSELNVNALLLGDSALYLCASSLLGQGTDTQYFGPGTRLTVL.

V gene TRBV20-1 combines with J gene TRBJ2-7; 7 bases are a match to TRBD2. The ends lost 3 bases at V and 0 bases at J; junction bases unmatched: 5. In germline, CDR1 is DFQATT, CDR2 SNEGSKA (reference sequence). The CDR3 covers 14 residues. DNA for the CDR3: TGCAGTGCTAGTTGGCTAGCGGACTCCTACGAGCAGTACTTC. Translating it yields CSASWLADSYEQYF.

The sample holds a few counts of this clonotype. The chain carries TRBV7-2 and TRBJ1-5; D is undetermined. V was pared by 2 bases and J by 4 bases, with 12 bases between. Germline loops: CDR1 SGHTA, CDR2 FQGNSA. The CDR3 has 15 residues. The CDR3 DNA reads TGTGCCAGCAGCTTAAACGGACCGGGTAATCAGCCCCAGCATTTT. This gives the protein CASSLNGPGNQPQHF.

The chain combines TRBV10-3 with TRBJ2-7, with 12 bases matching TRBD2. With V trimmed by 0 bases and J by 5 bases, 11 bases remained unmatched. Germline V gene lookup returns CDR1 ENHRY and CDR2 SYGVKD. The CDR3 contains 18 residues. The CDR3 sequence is CAISESKLAGGFRDEQYF. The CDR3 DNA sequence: TGTGCCATCAGTGAGTCAAAACTAGCGGGAGGATTTAGAGACGAGCAGTACTTC.

CDR3 bases: TGTGCCAGCAGACAGGCGGGGGGCACAGATACGCAGTATTTT. It is translated as CASRQAGGTDTQYF. J is TRBJ2-3 and V is TRBV6-1; 7 bases align to TRBD2. J lost 1 base, V lost 6 bases, and 4 bases had no gene match. CDR1 and CDR2 from the germline V gene are MNHNS and SASEGT. The CDR3 contains 14 residues.

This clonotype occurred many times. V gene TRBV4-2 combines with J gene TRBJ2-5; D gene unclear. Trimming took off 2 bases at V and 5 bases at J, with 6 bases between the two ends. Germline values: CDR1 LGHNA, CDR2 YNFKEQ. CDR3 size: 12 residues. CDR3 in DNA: TGTGCCAGCAGCCAACCCGGGGAGACCCAGTACTTC. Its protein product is CASSQPGETQYF.

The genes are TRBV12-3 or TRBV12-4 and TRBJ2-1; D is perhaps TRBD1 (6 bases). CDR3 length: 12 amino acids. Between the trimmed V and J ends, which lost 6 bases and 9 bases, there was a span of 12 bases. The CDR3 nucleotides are TGTGCCAGCAGGCTAACAGGGACTGAGCAGTTCTTC. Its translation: CASRLTGTEQFF.

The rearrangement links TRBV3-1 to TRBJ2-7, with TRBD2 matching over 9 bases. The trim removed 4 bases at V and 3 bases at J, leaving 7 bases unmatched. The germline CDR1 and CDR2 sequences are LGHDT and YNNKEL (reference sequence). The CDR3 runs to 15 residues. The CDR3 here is CASSRTTSGYYEQYF. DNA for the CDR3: TGTGCCAGCAGCCGGACGACTAGCGGATACTACGAGCAGTACTTC.